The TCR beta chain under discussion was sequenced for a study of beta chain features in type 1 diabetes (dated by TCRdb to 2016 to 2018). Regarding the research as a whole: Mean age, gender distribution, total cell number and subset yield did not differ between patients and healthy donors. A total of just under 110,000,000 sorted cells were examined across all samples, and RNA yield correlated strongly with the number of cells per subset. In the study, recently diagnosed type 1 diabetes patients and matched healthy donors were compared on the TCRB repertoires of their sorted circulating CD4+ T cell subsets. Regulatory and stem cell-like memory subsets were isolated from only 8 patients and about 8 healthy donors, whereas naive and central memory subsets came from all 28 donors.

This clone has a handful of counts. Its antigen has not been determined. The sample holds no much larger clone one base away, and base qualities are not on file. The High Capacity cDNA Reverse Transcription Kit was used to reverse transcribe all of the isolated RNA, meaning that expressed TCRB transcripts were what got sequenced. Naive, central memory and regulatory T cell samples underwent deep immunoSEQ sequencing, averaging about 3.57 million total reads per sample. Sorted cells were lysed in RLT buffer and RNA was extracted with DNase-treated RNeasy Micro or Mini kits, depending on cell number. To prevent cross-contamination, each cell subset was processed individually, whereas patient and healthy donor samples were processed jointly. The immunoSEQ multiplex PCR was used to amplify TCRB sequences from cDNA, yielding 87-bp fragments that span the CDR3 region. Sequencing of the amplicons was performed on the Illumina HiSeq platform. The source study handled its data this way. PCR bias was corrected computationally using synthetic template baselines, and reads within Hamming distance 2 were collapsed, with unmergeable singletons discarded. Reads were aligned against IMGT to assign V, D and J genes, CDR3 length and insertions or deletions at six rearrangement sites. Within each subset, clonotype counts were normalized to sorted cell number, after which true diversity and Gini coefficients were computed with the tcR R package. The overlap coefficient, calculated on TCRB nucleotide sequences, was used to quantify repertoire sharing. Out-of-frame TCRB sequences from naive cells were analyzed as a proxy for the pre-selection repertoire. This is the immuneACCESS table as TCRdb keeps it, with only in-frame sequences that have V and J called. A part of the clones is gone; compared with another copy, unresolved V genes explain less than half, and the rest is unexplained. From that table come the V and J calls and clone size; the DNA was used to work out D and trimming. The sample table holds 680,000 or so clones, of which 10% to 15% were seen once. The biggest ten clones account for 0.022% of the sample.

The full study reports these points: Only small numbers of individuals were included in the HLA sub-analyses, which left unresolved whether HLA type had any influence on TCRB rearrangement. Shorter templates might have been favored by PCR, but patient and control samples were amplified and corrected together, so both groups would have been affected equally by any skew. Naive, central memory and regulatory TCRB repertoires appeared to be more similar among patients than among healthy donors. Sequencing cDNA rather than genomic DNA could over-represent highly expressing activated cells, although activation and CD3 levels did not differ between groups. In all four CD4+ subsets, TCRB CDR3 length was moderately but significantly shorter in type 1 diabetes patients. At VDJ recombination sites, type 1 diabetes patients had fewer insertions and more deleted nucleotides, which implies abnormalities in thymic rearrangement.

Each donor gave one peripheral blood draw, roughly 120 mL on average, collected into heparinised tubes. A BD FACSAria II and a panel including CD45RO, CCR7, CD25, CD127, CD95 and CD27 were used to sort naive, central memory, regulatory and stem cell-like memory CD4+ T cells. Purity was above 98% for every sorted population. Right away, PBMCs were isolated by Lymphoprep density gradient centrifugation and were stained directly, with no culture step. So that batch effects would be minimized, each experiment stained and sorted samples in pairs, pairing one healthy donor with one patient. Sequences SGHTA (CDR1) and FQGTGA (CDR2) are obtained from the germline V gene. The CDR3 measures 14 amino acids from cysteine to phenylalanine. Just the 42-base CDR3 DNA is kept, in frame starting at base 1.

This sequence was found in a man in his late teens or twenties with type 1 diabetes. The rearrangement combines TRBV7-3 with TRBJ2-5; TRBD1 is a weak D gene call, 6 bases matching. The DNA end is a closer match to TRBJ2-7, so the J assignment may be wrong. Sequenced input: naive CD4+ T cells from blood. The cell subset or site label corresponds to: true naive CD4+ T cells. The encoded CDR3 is CASSLFPGATEQYF. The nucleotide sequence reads TGTGCCAGCAGCTTATTTCCAGGGGCCACCGAGCAGTACTTC.